This TCR beta chain was identified in a study of T cell repertoires in cytomegalovirus infection. On the study more broadly: Both a matching HLA type and CMV infection were indicated by public TCR beta signatures. General study results and limits: The ex vivo response was dominated by HLA-C-restricted CMV-specific TCR beta clonotypes. Cumulative public TCR beta family frequency identified carriers of CMV plus the relevant HLA.

The table lists this clonotype with many counts. Its antigen is undetermined. MiXCR, run by TCRdb on the reads, gives a single entry per CDR3 protein. The sample lists roughly 280,000 distinct CDR3 sequences, around 8.7% seen once, with roughly 16% in the top ten. Input material: PBMCs. The sequence was obtained from a human donor in good health (CMV status not recorded). Some clones in this sample may be carry-over from other donors' samples.

The CDR3 loop is CASSEQSSPLHF. In DNA, the CDR3 is TGTGCCAGCAGCGAACAGAGTTCACCCCTCCACTTT. This sequence joins TRBV7-2 and TRBJ1-6, with no clear D. Germline loops: CDR1 SGHTA, CDR2 FQGNSA. With 5 bases removed from V and 9 bases from J, the gap between germline ends came to 8 bases. This CDR3 has 12 amino acids.